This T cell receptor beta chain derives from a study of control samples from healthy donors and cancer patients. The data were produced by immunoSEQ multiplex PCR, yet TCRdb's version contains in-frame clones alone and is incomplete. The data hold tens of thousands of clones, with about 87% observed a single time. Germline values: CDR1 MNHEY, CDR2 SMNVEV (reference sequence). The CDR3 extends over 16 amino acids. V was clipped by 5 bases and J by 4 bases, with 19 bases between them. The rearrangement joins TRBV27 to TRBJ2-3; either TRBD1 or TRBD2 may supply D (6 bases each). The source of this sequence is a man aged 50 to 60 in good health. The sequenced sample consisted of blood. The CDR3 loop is CASSGPGKGGADTQYF. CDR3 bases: TGTGCCAGCAGTGGGCCGGGGAAGGGGGGCGCAGATACGCAGTATTTT.